The 17 T cell receptor beta chains below were found in one sample sequenced in a study of blood T cell repertoires in COVID-19 (TCRdb year 2020). The library was prepared using the immunoSEQ multiplex PCR assay. What TCRdb holds here is the immuneACCESS table cut down to in-frame rearrangements. Part of the clones is not present; checked against another copy, under half of the missing clones reflect an unresolved V gene, and the others are unexplained. In all, the sample holds more than 75,000 clones, and 89% of those were seen once. The leading ten clones occupy around 2.9% of the sample. The source material was peripheral blood. The receptor set was obtained from a man aged 50 to 60 with COVID-19, enrolled during active disease.

Only one count was recorded for this clone. The V call is TRBV28, the J call TRBJ1-2; 7 nucleotides match TRBD1. The CDR3 runs to 13 residues. In germline, CDR1 is MDHEN, CDR2 SYDVKM. After removal of 6 bases from V and 5 bases from J, the junction contained 6 bases not matched to a gene. CDR3: CASRPGQSYGYTF. CDR3 bases: TGTGCCAGCAGACCGGGACAGAGTTATGGCTACACCTTC.

V and J are TRBV7-2 and TRBJ1-6, with D maybe TRBD1 (5 bases). From germline, CDR1 is SGHTA and CDR2 FQGNSA. Trimming shortened V by 1 base and J by 7 bases, and 17 bases separated the two germline ends. This CDR3 contains 17 residues. The chain's CDR3 is CASSLGLREAGNSPLHF. CDR3 nucleotides: TGTGCCAGCAGCTTAGGTCTCAGGGAGGCCGGGAATTCACCCCTCCACTTT. The full variable domain, with the rest looked up from reference TRBV7-2 and TRBJ1-6, is GAGVSQSPSNKVTEKGKDVELRCDPISGHTALYWYRQSLGQGLEFLIYFQGNSAPDKSGLPSDRFSAERTGGSVSTLTIQRTQQEDSAVYLCASSLGLREAGNSPLHFGNGTRLTVT.

V gene TRBV3-1 (or the pseudogene TRBV3-2) combines with J gene TRBJ2-1, with a possible D match to TRBD2 (6 bases). Germline CDR1 LGHDT, CDR2 YNNKEL (reference sequence). The CDR3 spans 17 residues. The V end was cut by 1 base, the J end by 0 bases, with 13 bases between. CDR3 loop: CASSQVYLASSYNEQFF. The CDR3 coding sequence is TGTGCCAGCAGCCAAGTATACCTAGCGTCCTCCTACAATGAGCAGTTCTTC.

The chain has TRBV28 and TRBJ2-7; 10 bases map to TRBD1. Germline trimming cut 7 bases from V and 2 bases from J; bases unmatched to any gene: 11. The CDR3 consists of 16 residues. Germline loops: CDR1 MDHEN, CDR2 SYDVKM. The CDR3 reads CASTPSGQGRTYEQYF. DNA for the CDR3: TGTGCCAGCACCCCCTCGGGACAGGGGCGAACCTACGAGCAGTACTTC.

The V and J genes are TRBV19 and TRBJ2-7, with D perhaps matching TRBD2 (6 bases). The CDR3 is made up of 14 amino acids. The germline gives CDR1 LNHDA, CDR2 SQIVND (reference sequence). V was trimmed by 3 bases and J by 2 bases, leaving 11 bases between them. The CDR3 DNA reads TGTGCCAGTAGTATTGACGGACTACCCTACGAGCAGTACTTC. This sequence encodes CASSIDGLPYEQYF.

The chain carries TRBV4-3 and TRBJ1-3, with 7 nucleotides matching TRBD1. This CDR3 spans 14 amino acids. V was clipped by 4 bases and J by 2 bases; unmatched bases: 2. Germline CDR1 reads LGHNA; CDR2 reads YSLEER. Here the CDR3 reads CASSLTGAGNTIYF. As DNA, the CDR3 is TGCGCCAGCAGCCTAACAGGGGCTGGAAACACCATATATTTT.

This chain joins TRBV24-1 and TRBJ2-7; perhaps TRBD2 as D (6 bases). The length of the CDR3 is 13 residues. Looked up from germline, CDR1 is KGHDR and CDR2 is SFDVKD. Deletions cut 6 bases from V and 1 base from J, with 9 bases between. The CDR3 reads CATSRAGSYEQYF. CDR3 in DNA: TGTGCCACCAGTCGGGCGGGGTCCTACGAGCAGTACTTC.

This clone was counted once. This chain uses TRBV4-2 with TRBJ2-1; 7 nucleotides agree with TRBD2. V dropped 8 bases and J dropped 5; count of bases not matched to a gene: 12. The CDR3 covers 15 residues. Germline V CDR1 and CDR2: LGHNA, YNFKEQ. The CDR3 is CASQDGGRTNNEQFF. The DNA for the CDR3 is TGTGCCAGCCAGGACGGGGGGAGGACCAACAATGAGCAGTTCTTC.

The chain carries TRBV28 and TRBJ1-5, with D hard to call. V dropped 1 base and J dropped 4 bases, with 5 bases sitting between them. The CDR3 contains 13 residues. The germline gives CDR1 MDHEN, CDR2 SYDVKM. The CDR3 reads CASSLSLNQPQHF. CDR3 DNA sequence: TGTGCCAGCAGTTTATCCCTGAATCAGCCCCAGCATTTT.

This chain links TRBV7-9 with TRBJ2-2; maybe TRBD1 (5 bases). Trimming removed 6 bases from V and 1 base from J, with 6 bases in between. The CDR3 covers 13 residues. The germline V gene encodes CDR1 SEHNR and CDR2 FQNEAQ (reference sequence). CDR3 coding DNA: TGTGCCAGCAGTGGACAGAACACCGGGGAGCTGTTTTTT. Protein sequence: CASSGQNTGELFF.

The gene calls are TRBV7-2 and TRBJ2-1, with 10 bases aligning to TRBD2. Germline CDR1 SGHTA, CDR2 FQGNSA. With 2 bases clipped from V and 6 bases from J, the junction kept 4 bases outside the gene matches. This CDR3 region has 15 residues. CDR3 DNA sequence: TGTGCCAGCAGCTTATCTAAGCGGGGGGGCAATGAGCAGTTCTTC. This sequence encodes CASSLSKRGGNEQFF.

This chain connects TRBV29-1 to TRBJ1-2, with TRBD1 matching over 10 bases. Germline V gene sequence: CDR1 SQVTM, CDR2 ANQGSEA. The CDR3 extends over 14 amino acids. V lost 6 bases and J lost 6; bases outside the gene matches: 10. The CDR3 sequence: CSVRDRGISDGYTF. DNA of the CDR3: TGCAGCGTCCGGGACAGGGGAATCTCGGATGGCTACACCTTC.

This clone was recorded only once. J is TRBJ2-2 and V is TRBV2; D uncertain. Trimming stripped 2 bases from V and 4 bases from J, with 14 bases between. The CDR3 totals 16 residues. Per the germline V gene, CDR1 is SNHLY and CDR2 is FYNNEI. CDR3 bases: TGTGCCAGCAGTGAACAGGAATTGTCGATCACCGGGGAGCTGTTTTTT. Residues: CASSEQELSITGELFF.

As DNA, the CDR3 is TGTGCCAGCTCTAGCTCCTACGAGCAGTACTTC. It yields the protein CASSSSYEQYF. The chain has TRBV28 and TRBJ2-7; D unclear. Trimming took 8 bases from V and 0 from J, leaving 5 bases between them. The germline V gene has CDR1 MDHEN and CDR2 SYDVKM. The CDR3 extends over 11 amino acids.

The CDR3: CASSLSGGNYNEQFF. The CDR3 nucleotides are TGTGCCAGCAGCTTGTCTGGAGGGAATTACAATGAGCAGTTCTTC. The chain couples TRBV5-4 to TRBJ2-1, with D maybe TRBD2 (6 bases). The CDR3 loop spans 15 amino acids. The V gene's germline CDR1 is SGHNT and CDR2 YYREEE (reference sequence). Trimming removed 1 base from V and 4 bases from J, with 12 bases in between.

This sequence joins TRBV3-1 (or the pseudogene TRBV3-2) and TRBJ1-5; no reliable D call. The CDR3 extends over 14 amino acids. V dropped 0 bases and J dropped 0 bases, with 3 bases sitting between them. Germline V gene lookup returns CDR1 LGHDT and CDR2 YNNKEL (reference sequence). CDR3 nucleotides: TGTGCCAGCAGCCAAGACCATAGCAATCAGCCCCAGCATTTT. Translating gives CASSQDHSNQPQHF.

The V gene is TRBV6-2 or TRBV6-3, the J gene TRBJ1-2; TRBD1 aligns across 7 bases. V shed 0 bases, J shed 5 bases, and the junction held 3 bases outside the gene matches. Per the germline V gene, CDR1 is MNHEY and CDR2 is SVGEGT. This CDR3 spans 14 amino acids. CDR3 region: CASSYSQGGYGYTF. CDR3 nucleotide sequence: TGTGCCAGCAGTTACTCGCAGGGGGGTTATGGCTACACCTTC.